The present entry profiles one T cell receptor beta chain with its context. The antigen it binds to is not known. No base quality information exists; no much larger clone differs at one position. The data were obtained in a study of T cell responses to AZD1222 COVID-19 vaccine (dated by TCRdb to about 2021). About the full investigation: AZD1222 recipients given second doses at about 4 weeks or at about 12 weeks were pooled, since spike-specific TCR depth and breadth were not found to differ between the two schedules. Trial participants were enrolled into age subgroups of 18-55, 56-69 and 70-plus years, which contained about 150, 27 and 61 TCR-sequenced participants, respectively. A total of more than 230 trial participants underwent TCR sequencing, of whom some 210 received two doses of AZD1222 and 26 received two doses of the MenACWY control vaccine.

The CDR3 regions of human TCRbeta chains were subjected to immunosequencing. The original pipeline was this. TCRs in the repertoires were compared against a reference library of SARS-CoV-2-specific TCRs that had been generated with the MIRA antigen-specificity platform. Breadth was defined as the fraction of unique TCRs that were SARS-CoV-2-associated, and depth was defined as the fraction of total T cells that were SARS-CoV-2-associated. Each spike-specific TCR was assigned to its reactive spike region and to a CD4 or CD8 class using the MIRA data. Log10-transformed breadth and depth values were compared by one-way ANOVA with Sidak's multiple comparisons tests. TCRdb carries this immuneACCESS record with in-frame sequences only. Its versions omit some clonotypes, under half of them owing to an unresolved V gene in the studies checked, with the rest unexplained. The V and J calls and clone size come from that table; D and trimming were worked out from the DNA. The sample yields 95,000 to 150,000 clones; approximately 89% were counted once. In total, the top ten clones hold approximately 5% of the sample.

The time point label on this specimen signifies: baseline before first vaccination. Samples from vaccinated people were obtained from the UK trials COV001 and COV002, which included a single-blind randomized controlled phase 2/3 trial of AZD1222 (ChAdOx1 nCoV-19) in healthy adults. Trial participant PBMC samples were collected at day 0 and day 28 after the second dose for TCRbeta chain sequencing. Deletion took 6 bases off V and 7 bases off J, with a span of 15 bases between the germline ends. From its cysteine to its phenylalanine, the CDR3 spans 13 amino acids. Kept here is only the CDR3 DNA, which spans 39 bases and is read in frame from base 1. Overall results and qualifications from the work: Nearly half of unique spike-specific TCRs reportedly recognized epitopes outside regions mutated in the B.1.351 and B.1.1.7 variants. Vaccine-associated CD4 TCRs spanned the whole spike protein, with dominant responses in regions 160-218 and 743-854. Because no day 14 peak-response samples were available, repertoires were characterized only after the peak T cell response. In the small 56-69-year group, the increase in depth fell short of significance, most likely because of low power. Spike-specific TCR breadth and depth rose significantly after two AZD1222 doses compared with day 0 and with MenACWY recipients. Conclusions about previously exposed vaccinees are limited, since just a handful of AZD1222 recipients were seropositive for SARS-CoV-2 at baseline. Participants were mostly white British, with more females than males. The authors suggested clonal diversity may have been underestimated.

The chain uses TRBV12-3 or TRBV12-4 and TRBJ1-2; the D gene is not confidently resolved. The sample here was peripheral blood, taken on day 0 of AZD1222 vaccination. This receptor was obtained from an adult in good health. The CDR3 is CASRISGTSGYTF. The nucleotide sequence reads TGTGCCAGCAGAATATCGGGCACATCTGGCTACACCTTC.